Listed below are T cell receptor beta chains from one sample, sequenced in a study of blood T cell repertoires in COVID-19. Sequencing was performed with immunoSEQ multiplex PCR; in TCRdb, only in-frame clones are kept and a portion is missing. The sample includes 140,000 to 150,000 clones, 88% of them seen just once. Sequencing used peripheral blood. The receptors come from a human donor in a cohort sampled during active COVID-19. Both conserved end residues are part of each CDR3. A D gene is named only where the DNA matches it firmly. The listing skips clone size in some rows; elsewhere it reads once, few, many or a size class.

.,TRBJ2-3,.,TRBV5-6,TGTGCCAGCAGCTTGCCCGACAGGCCCAGTAGCACAGATACGCAGTATTTT,CASSLPDRPSSTDTQYF
.,TRBJ2-3,TRBD2,TRBV7-2,TGTGCCAGCAGCTGGGGGACTAGCGGGGTCCCCCCGGTATATACGCAGTATTTT,CASSWGTSGVPPVYTQYF
once,TRBJ2-7,TRBD1,TRBV28,TGTGCCAGCAGTTTCGTTGACAGGGGGGCCTACGAGCAGTACTTC,CASSFVDRGAYEQYF
.,TRBJ2-5,.,TRBV11-1,TGTGCCAGCAGCTTAGCGATTGAAGAGCCAGCCGATAAGGGGGAGACCCAGTACTTC,CASSLAIEEPADKGETQYF
once,TRBJ2-3,TRBD1,TRBV3-1/TRBV3-2,TGTGCCAGCAGCCGAGAGATGAACAGGGGGCGTTTAACAGATACGCAGTATTTT,CASSREMNRGRLTDTQYF
.,TRBJ1-2,.,TRBV9,TGTGCCAGCAGTCCCGGGGTTAACTATGGCTACACCTTC,CASSPGVNYGYTF
few,TRBJ1-1,.,TRBV11-2,TGTGCCAGCAGCTTTGGAGACACTGAAGCTTTCTTT,CASSFGDTEAFF
.,TRBJ2-7,TRBD2,TRBV9,TGTGCCAGCAGCCCGCGACTAGCGGGAATTGGCCACGAGCAGTACTTC,CASSPRLAGIGHEQYF
.,TRBJ1-1,.,TRBV19,TGTGCCAGTAGAATTCGCAGCGGCCACACTGAAGCTTTCTTT,CASRIRSGHTEAFF
.,TRBJ2-1,TRBD2,TRBV7-8,TGTGCCAGCAGCTTAGATCTAGCTAGCGGGGGGCGGGAGCAGTTCTTC,CASSLDLASGGREQFF